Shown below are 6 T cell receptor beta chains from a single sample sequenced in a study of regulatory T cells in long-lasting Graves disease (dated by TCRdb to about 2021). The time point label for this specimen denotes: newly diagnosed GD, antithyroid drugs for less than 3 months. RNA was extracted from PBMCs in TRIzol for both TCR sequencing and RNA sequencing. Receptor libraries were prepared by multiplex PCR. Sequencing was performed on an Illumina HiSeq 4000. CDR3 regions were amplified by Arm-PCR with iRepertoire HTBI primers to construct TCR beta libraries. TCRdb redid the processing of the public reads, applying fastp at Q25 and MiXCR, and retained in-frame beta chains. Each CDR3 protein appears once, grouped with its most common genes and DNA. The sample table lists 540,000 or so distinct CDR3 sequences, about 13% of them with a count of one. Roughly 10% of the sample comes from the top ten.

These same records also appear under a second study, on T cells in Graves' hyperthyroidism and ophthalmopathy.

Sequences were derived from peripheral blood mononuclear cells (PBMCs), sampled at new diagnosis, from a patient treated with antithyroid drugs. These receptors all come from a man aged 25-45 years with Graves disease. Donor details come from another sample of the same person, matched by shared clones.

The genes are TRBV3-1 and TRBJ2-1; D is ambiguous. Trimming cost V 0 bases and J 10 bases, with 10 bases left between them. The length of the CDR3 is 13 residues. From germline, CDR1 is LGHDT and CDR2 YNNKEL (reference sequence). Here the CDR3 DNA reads TGTGCCAGCAGCCAAGAAACGGTGGTAGAGCAGTTCTTC. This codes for CASSQETVVEQFF.

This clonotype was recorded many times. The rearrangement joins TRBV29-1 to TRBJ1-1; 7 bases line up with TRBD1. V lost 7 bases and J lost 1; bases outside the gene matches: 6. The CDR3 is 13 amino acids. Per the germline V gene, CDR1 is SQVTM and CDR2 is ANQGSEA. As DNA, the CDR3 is TGCAGCGCCCACCAGGGGGGGAACACTGAAGCTTTCTTT. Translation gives CSAHQGGNTEAFF.

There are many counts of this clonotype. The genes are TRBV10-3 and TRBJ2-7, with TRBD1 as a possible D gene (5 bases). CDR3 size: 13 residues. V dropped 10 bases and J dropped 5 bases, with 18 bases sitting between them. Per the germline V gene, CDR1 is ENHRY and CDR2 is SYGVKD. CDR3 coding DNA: TGTGCCACCAAGGGAAAGCCGGACAACGAGCAGTACTTC. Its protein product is CATKGKPDNEQYF.

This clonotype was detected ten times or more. The CDR3 protein is CASSAPLNEKLFF. Written as DNA, the CDR3 is TGTGCCAGCAGCGCTCCTCTGAATGAAAAACTGTTTTTT. The J gene is TRBJ1-4, the V gene TRBV2; D uncertain. The CDR3 has 13 residues. V was clipped by 6 bases and J by 5 bases, with 10 bases between them. Germline CDR1 SNHLY, CDR2 FYNNEI. Supplemented by reference TRBV2 and TRBJ1-4, the full variable domain reads EPEVTQTPSHQVTQMGQEVILRCVPISNHLYFYWYRQILGQKVEFLVSFYNNEISEKSEIFDDQFSVERPDGSNFTLKIRSTKLEDSAMYFCASSAPLNEKLFFGSGTQLSVL.

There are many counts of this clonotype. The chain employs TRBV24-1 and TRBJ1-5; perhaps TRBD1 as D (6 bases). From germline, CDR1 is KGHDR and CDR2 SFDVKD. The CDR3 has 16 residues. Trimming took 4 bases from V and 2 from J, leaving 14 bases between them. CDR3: CATSDDRQRGNQPQHF. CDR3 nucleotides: TGTGCCACCAGTGACGACAGGCAAAGGGGCAATCAGCCCCAGCATTTT.

This CDR3 is CASSLGAPSGGPYEQYF. The DNA of the CDR3 is TGTGCCAGCAGCTTAGGGGCCCCTAGCGGGGGACCCTACGAGCAGTACTTC. J is TRBJ2-7 and V is TRBV7-9, with TRBD2 identical over 10 bases. CDR3 length: 17 amino acids. V gave up 1 base and J gave up 2 bases; unmatched junction bases: 8. Germline CDR1 reads SEHNR; CDR2 reads FQNEAQ (reference sequence). The entire variable domain, with the rest obtained from reference TRBV7-9 and TRBJ2-7, is as follows: DTGVSQNPRHKITKRGQNVTFRCDPISEHNRLYWYRQTLGQGPEFLTYFQNEAQLEKSRLLSDRFSAERPKGSFSTLEIQRTEQGDSAMYLCASSLGAPSGGPYEQYFGPGTRLTVT.